A selection of T cell receptor beta chains follows, all from one sample in a study. This table comes from immunoSEQ multiplex PCR, and its TCRdb copy is limited to in-frame clones, with some not included. Of tens of thousands of clones in the sample, just over 90% were seen once. Source material: PBMCs. All receptors derive from a man aged 35-49 years with rheumatoid arthritis. CDR3s include the opening cysteine and the closing phenylalanine or tryptophan. The order of the fields is V gene, D gene, clone size, J gene, CDR3 DNA, CDR3 protein. The D gene is left open where the match is weak. Rows may omit the clone size; those that give it use once, few, many or a size class.

TRBV5-6	-	-	TRBJ1-2	TGTGCCAGCAGCTTTGGGGAGACTCACTATGGCTACACCTTC	CASSFGETHYGYTF
TRBV4-1	TRBD1	medium-sized	TRBJ1-2	TGCGCCAGCAGCCAAGGGACAGGGGGCTGGTATGGCTACACCTTC	CASSQGTGGWYGYTF
TRBV5-4	-	-	TRBJ2-2	TGTGCCAGCAGCCGGGACTTCCTTACCGGGGAGCTGTTTTTT	CASSRDFLTGELFF
TRBV5-1	-	-	TRBJ1-6	TGCGCCAGCAGCTTGGGGCAGGGGCGCCTGGCCTATAATTCACCCCTCCACTTT	CASSLGQGRLAYNSPLHF
TRBV19	TRBD2	-	TRBJ2-7	TGTGCCAGTAGTATAACGACTAGCGGGAGACGAAGCGAGCAGTACTTC	CASSITTSGRRSEQYF
TRBV3-1/TRBV3-2	TRBD1	-	TRBJ2-1	TGTGCCAGCAGTTACAGACAGGGAAATGAGCAGTTCTTC	CASSYRQGNEQFF
TRBV19	TRBD1	-	TRBJ2-7	TGTGCCAGTAGTCCGGGACAGGGGGCTTACGAGCAGTACTTC	CASSPGQGAYEQYF
TRBV19	-	-	TRBJ1-5	TGTGCCAGTACCCGCTCAGACGGAAATCAGCCCCAGCATTTT	CASTRSDGNQPQHF
TRBV9	-	-	TRBJ2-3	TGTGCCAGCAGCGTAGCCTGGACAGAAATTAGCACAGATACGCAGTATTTT	CASSVAWTEISTDTQYF
TRBV9	TRBD1	few	TRBJ2-7	TGTGCCAGCAGCTTCCGGGACAGTTCCTACGAGCAGTACTTC	CASSFRDSSYEQYF
TRBV2	-	few	TRBJ2-7	TGTGCCAGCTGTAGCGGTGGGACCTACGAGCAGTACTTC	CASCSGGTYEQYF
TRBV6-2/TRBV6-3	TRBD1	-	TRBJ1-2	TGTGCCAGCAGTTACTCGCGACAGGGATTTCTCGAGAATTATGGCTACACCTTC	CASSYSRQGFLENYGYTF
TRBV6-1	-	-	TRBJ1-2	TGTGCCAGCAGTGAAGCGGACGGGGACTATGGCTACACCTTC	CASSEADGDYGYTF
TRBV10-3	-	-	TRBJ1-1	TGTGCCATCAGTGGGAGTGGGAGGGTAACTGAAGCTTTCTTT	CAISGSGRVTEAFF
TRBV27	-	-	TRBJ2-7	TGTGCCAGCAGTCAAGGCTCCTACGAGCAGTACTTC	CASSQGSYEQYF
TRBV27	TRBD1	-	TRBJ2-7	TGTGCCAGCAGGCGGACAGGGTTCTACGAGCAGTACTTC	CASRRTGFYEQYF
TRBV19	TRBD1	-	TRBJ1-4	TGTGCCAGTAGTACGACAGGGTTTCGTGAAAAACTGTTTTTT	CASSTTGFREKLFF
TRBV18	-	-	TRBJ1-1	TGTGCCAGCTCACCATTGGCAGGTGGAAACACTGAAGCTTTCTTT	CASSPLAGGNTEAFF
TRBV11-2	TRBD2	-	TRBJ2-1	TGTGCCAGCAATAACGGGGGGAGGCCCCTCAATGAGCAGTTCTTC	CASNNGGRPLNEQFF
TRBV3-1/TRBV3-2	-	-	TRBJ2-6	TGTGCCAGCAGCCCAAACGGGATTTCTGGGGCCAACGTCCTGACTTTC	CASSPNGISGANVLTF
TRBV6-5	-	-	TRBJ1-5	TGTGCCAGCAGTTATCAGGGGCAGCAGCCCCAGCATTTT	CASSYQGQQPQHF
TRBV19	-	once	TRBJ2-1	TGTGCCAGTAGTGCGACCTCCTACAATGAGCAGTTCTTC	CASSATSYNEQFF
TRBV28	-	-	TRBJ2-7	TGTGCCAGCAGCTACGACAGTCAACTCCCCTACGAGCAGTACTTC	CASSYDSQLPYEQYF
TRBV19	-	-	TRBJ2-2	TGTGCCACCCCCAGCTTGGCCGGGGAGCTGTTTTTT	CATPSLAGELFF
TRBV5-8	-	-	TRBJ2-1	TGTGCCAGCAGCTTGGAGCCGGGTGAGCAGTTCTTC	CASSLEPGEQFF
TRBV4-3	-	-	TRBJ2-1	TGCGCCAGCAGCCCGAGCAGAAGGGGTAATGAGCAGTTCTTC	CASSPSRRGNEQFF
TRBV7-9	-	-	TRBJ1-2	TGTGCCAGCAGCTTAGAGAGGGCCTATGGCTACACCTTC	CASSLERAYGYTF
TRBV6-5	-	-	TRBJ1-4	TGTGCCAGCAGTTACGGTTTGCTCAATGAAAAACTGTTTTTT	CASSYGLLNEKLFF
TRBV15	-	-	TRBJ1-4	TGTGCCACCAGCAAGAGGGGGAACGGGGTCAATAATGAAAAACTGTTTTTT	CATSKRGNGVNNEKLFF
TRBV30	TRBD1	-	TRBJ1-4	TGTGCCTGGAGTGTCGGGACAGGGGGCAATGAAAAACTGTTTTTT	CAWSVGTGGNEKLFF
TRBV28	-	-	TRBJ1-1	TGTGCCAGCAGTTTGGCTTCCATCGCCAGTGAAGCTTTCTTT	CASSLASIASEAFF
TRBV11-2	TRBD1	-	TRBJ1-1	TGTGCCAGCAGCTTGACAGGGGTCGGGCCTGAAGCTTTCTTT	CASSLTGVGPEAFF
TRBV28	-	-	TRBJ2-5	TGTGCCAGCAGTATCAGGGGTGTAGTGGAGACCCAGTACTTC	CASSIRGVVETQYF
TRBV11-2	TRBD1	-	TRBJ1-1	TGTGCCAGCAGCCCGACAGGGGGCCGTATGAACACTGAAGCTTTCTTT	CASSPTGGRMNTEAFF
TRBV18	-	-	TRBJ2-2	TGTGCCAGCTCACCACACAACACCGGGGAGCTGTTTTTT	CASSPHNTGELFF
TRBV4-1	-	-	TRBJ1-1	TGCGCCAGCAGCCAGACTTCGCGTGGGGGTAGCACTGAAGCTTTCTTT	CASSQTSRGGSTEAFF
TRBV10-3	TRBD2	-	TRBJ2-3	TGTGCCATCAGTGAGTCCCCCAGCGGGGATAGCACAGATACGCAGTATTTT	CAISESPSGDSTDTQYF
TRBV27	-	-	TRBJ1-5	TGTGCCAGCTCCCCCGCCGGGGGGTATAGCAATCAGCCCCAGCATTTT	CASSPAGGYSNQPQHF
TRBV6-2/TRBV6-3	-	-	TRBJ1-5	TGTGCCAGCAGTTACTCGGGGTCGGCGTGGGGCAATCAGCCCCAGCATTTT	CASSYSGSAWGNQPQHF
TRBV29-1	-	few	TRBJ2-2	TGCAGCGTCTTCGACAGGACGAACACCGGGGAGCTGTTTTTT	CSVFDRTNTGELFF
TRBV6-5	-	-	TRBJ1-5	TGTGCCAGCAGCCTTGAAAAGGGGAATCAGCCCCAGCATTTT	CASSLEKGNQPQHF
TRBV7-9	-	-	TRBJ2-3	TGTGCCAGCAGCTTGGGGGCTAGCTCAGATACGCAGTATTTT	CASSLGASSDTQYF
TRBV4-3	TRBD1	medium-sized	TRBJ1-2	TGCGCCAGCAGCCATGCCGGGACAGGGCAAGGCTACACCTTC	CASSHAGTGQGYTF